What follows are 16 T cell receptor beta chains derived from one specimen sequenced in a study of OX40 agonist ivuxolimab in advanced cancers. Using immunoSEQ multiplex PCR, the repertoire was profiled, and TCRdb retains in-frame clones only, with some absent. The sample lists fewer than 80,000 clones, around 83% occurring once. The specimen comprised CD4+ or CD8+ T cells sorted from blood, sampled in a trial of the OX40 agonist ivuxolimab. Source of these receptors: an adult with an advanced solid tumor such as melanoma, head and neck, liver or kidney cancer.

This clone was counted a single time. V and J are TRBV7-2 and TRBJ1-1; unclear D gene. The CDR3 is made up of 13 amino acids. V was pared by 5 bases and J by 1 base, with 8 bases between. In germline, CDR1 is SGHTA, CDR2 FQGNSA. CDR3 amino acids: CASSTRENTEAFF. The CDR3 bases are TGTGCCAGCAGCACCAGAGAGAACACTGAAGCTTTCTTT.

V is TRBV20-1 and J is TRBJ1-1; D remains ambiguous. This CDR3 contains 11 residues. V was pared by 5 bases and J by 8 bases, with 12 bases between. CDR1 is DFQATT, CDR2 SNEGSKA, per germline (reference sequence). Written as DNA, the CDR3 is TGCAGTGCTTTATTAAGGGCCGAAGCTTTCTTT. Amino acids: CSALLRAEAFF.

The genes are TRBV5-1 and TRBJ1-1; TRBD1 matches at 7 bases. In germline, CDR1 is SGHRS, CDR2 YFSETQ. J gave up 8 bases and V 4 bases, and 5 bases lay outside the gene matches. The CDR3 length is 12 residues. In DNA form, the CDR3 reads TGCGCCAGCAGCGGTGGGACAGTCGAAGCTTTCTTT. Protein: CASSGGTVEAFF.

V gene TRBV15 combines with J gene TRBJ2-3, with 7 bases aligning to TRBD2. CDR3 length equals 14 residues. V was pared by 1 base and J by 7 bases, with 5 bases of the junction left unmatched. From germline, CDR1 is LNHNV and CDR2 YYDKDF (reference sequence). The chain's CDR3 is CATSRGEAGYTQYF. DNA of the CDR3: TGTGCCACCAGCAGAGGGGAAGCGGGGTATACGCAGTATTTT.

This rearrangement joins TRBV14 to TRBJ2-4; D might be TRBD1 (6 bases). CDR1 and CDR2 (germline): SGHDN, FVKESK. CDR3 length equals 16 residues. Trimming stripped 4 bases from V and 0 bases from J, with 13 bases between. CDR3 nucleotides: TGTGCCAGCAGCCGAGAAGTAGGGGGAGCCAAAAACATTCAGTACTTC. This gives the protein CASSREVGGAKNIQYF.

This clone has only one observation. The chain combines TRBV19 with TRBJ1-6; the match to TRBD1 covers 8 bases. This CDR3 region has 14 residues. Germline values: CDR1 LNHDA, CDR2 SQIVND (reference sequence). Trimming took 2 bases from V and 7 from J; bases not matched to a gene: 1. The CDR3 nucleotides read TGTGCCAGTAGTATAAGACAGGGGAATTCACCCCTCCACTTT. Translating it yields CASSIRQGNSPLHF.

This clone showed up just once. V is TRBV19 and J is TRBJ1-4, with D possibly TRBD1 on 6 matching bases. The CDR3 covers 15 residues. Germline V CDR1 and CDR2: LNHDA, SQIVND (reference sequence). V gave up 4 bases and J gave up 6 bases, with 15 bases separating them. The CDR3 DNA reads TGTGCCAGTAGTAAAGGGGGAGGAGGTTATGAAAAACTGTTTTTT. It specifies CASSKGGGGYEKLFF.

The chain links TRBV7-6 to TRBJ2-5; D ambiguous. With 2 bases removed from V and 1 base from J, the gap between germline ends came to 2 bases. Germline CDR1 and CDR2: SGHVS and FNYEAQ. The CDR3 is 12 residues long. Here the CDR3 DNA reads TGTGCCAGCAGCTTAACCCAAGAGACCCAGTACTTC. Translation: CASSLTQETQYF.

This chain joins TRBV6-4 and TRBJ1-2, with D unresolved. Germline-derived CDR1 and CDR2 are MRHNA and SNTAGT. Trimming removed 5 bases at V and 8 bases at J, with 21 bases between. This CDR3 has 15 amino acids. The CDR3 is CASSYSLEGLEGYTF. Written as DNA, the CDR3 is TGTGCCAGCAGTTACAGCCTAGAGGGATTGGAGGGCTACACCTTC.

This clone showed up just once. CDR3 DNA sequence: TGCGCCAGCAGCTTGTCGGGGGACGGCAGTTATGGCTACACCTTC. Protein sequence: CASSLSGDGSYGYTF. The chain recombines TRBV5-1 with TRBJ1-2, with D possibly matching TRBD1 (5 bases). Trimming took 1 base from V and 5 from J, leaving 15 bases between them. Germline V gene data show CDR1 as SGHRS and CDR2 as YFSETQ. This CDR3 has 15 residues.

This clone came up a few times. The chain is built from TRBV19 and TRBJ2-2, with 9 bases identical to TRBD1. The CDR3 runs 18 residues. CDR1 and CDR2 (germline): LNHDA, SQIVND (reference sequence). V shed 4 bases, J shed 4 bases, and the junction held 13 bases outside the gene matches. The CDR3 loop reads CASSKWPTGGEVTGELFF. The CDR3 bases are TGTGCCAGTAGTAAATGGCCCACAGGGGGCGAAGTCACCGGGGAGCTGTTTTTT.

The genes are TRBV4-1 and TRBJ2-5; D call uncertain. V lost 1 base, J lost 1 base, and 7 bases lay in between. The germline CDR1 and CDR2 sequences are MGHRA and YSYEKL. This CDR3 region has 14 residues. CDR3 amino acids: CASSQVDFQETQYF. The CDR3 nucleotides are TGCGCCAGCAGCCAAGTAGACTTCCAAGAGACCCAGTACTTC.

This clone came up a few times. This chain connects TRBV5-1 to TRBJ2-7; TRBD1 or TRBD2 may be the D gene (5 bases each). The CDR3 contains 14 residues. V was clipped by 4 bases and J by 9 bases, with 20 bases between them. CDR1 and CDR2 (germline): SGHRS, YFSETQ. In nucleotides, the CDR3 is TGCGCCAGCAGCAGCCGGGACCCTGTGGACGTGCAGTACTTC. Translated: CASSSRDPVDVQYF.

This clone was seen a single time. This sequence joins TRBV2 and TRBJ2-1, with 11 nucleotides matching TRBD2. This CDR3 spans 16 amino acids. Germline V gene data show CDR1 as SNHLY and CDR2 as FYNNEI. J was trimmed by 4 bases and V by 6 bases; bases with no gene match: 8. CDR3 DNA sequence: TGTGCCAGCAGATCGGCTAGCGGGGGGCCTTACAATGAGCAGTTCTTC. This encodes CASRSASGGPYNEQFF.

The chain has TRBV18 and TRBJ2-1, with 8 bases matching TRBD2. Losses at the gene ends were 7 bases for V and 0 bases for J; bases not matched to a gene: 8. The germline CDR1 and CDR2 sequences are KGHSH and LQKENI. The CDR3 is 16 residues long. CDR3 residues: CASFSSGGPSYNEQFF. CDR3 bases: TGTGCCAGCTTCTCTTCGGGGGGGCCCTCCTACAATGAGCAGTTCTTC.

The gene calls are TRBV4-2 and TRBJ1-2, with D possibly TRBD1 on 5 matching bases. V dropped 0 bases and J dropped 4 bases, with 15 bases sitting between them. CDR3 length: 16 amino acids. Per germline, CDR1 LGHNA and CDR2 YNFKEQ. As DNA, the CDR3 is TGTGCCAGCAGCCAAGAGATGACAGCAGCGAGCTATGGCTACACCTTC. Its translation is CASSQEMTAASYGYTF.